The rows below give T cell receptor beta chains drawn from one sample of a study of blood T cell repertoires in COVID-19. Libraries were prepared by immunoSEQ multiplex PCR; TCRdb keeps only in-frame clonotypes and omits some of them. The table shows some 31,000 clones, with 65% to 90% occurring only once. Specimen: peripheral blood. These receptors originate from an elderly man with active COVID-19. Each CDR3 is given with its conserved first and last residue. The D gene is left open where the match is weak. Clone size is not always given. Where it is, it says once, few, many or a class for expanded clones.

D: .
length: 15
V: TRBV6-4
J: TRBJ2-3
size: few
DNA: TGTGCCAGCAGTCCCCGGCAGGGGCCCGAGGGGGTGCAGTATTTT
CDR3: CASSPRQGPEGVQYF

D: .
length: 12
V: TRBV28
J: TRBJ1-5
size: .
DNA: TGTGCCAGCAGTTTAAGGGGTCAGCCCCAGCATTTT
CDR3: CASSLRGQPQHF

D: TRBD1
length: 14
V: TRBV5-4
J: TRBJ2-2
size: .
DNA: TGTGCCAGCAGCCGGGACAGCTACACCGGGGAGCTGTTTTTT
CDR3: CASSRDSYTGELFF

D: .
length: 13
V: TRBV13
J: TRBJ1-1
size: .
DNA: TGTGCCAGCAGCCGGACAGTAAACACTGAAGCTTTCTTT
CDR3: CASSRTVNTEAFF

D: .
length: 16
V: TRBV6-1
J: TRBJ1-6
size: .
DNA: TGTGCCAGCAGTGAAGTAGGCTCAACGAGGAATTCACCCCTCCACTTT
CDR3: CASSEVGSTRNSPLHF

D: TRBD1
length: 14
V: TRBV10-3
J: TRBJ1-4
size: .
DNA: TGTGCCAGCACCACAGGGGGCACTAATGAAAAACTGTTTTTT
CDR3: CASTTGGTNEKLFF

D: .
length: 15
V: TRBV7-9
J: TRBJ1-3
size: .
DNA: TGTGCCAGCAGCTTTGGGTTTAAGGCGAGGAACACCATATATTTT
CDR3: CASSFGFKARNTIYF

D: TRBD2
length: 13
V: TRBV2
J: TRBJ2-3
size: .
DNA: TGTGCCAGCAAAAGCGGGGGGGCTCATACGCAGTATTTT
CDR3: CASKSGGAHTQYF

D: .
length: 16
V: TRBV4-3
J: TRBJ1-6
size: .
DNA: TGCGCCAGCAGCCAAGACTTTGGTGGGGGGAATTCACCCCTCCACTTT
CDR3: CASSQDFGGGNSPLHF

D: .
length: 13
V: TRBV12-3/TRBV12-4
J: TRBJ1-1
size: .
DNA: TGTGCCAGCAGTCCGAATCGACGGGATGGATGTTTCTTT
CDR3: CASSPNRRDGCFF

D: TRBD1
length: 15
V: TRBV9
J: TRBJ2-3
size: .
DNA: TGTGCCAGCAGCGTGACAGGGAACTTTTGGGATACGCAGTATTTT
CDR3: CASSVTGNFWDTQYF

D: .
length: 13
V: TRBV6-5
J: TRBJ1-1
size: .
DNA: TGTGCCAGCAGGCCCGGGACATATCCGGGAGCTTTCTTT
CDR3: CASRPGTYPGAFF

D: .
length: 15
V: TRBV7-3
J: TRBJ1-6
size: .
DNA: TGTGCCAGCAGCTTAAGTGCAGGTTCTAATTCACCCCTCCACTTT
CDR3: CASSLSAGSNSPLHF

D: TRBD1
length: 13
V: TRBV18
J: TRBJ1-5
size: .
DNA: TGTGCCAGCTCAACCGACAGGGGGCAGCCCCAGCATTTT
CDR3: CASSTDRGQPQHF

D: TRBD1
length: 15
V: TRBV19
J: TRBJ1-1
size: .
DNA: TGTGCCAGTAGCCCACGACAGGGCATGAACACTGAAGCTTTCTTT
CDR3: CASSPRQGMNTEAFF

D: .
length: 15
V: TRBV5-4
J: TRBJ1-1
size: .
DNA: TGTGCCAGCAGCCCCAAAACAGGGTCTATGACTGAAGCTTTCTTT
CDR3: CASSPKTGSMTEAFF

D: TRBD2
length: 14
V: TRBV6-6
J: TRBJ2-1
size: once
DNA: TGTGCCAGCAGTTACTCGACTAGCCCCAATGAGCAGTTCTTC
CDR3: CASSYSTSPNEQFF

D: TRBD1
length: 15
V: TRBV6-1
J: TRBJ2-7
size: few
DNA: TGTGCCAGCAGTGAATGGGGACAGGGCTCCTACGAGCAGTACTTC
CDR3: CASSEWGQGSYEQYF

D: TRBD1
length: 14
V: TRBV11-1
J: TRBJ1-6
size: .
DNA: TGTGCCAGCAGCACGGACAGGGAGGACTCACCCCTCCACTTT
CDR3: CASSTDREDSPLHF

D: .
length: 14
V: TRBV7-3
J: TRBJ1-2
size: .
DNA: TGTGCCAGCAGCAGCGGAGGGGAAACAAGTGGCTACACCTTC
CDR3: CASSSGGETSGYTF

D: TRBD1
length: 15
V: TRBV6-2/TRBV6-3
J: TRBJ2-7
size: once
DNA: TGTGCCAGCAGTTATGATCGGGACAGGGTTTTCGAGCAGTACTTC
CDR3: CASSYDRDRVFEQYF

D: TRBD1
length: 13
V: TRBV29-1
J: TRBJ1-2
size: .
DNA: TGCAGCGTTCCGGCCAGGGGGCTCTATGGCTACACCTTC
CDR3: CSVPARGLYGYTF

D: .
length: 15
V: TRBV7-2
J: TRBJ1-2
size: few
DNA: TGTGCCAGCAGCTCCTCGTCCCAGGTGGGCTATGGCTACACCTTC
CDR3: CASSSSSQVGYGYTF

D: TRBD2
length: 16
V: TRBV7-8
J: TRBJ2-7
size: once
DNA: TGTGCCAGCAGTTTAGAAGAGCGGGGGTTCTCCTACGAGCAGTACTTC
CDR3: CASSLEERGFSYEQYF

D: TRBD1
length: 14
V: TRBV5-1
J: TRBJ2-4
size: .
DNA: TGCGCCAGCAGCTTGGCGGGACAGGGGAACATTCAGTACTTC
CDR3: CASSLAGQGNIQYF

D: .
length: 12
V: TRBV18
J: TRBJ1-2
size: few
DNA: TGTGCCAGCTCCCCGGAAACCGGGGGCTACACCTTC
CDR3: CASSPETGGYTF

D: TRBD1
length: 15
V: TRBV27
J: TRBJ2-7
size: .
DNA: TGTGCCAGCAGTTTATCCAGGCAGGGGGCCAGCGAGCAGTACTTC
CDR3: CASSLSRQGASEQYF

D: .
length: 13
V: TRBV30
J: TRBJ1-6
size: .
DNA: TGTGCCTGGAGAGACAGATTTAATTCACCCCTCCACTTT
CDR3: CAWRDRFNSPLHF

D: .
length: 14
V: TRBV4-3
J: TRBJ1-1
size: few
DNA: TGCGCCAGCAGCCTTGGGGGAGGGGCCACTGAAGCTTTCTTT
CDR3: CASSLGGGATEAFF

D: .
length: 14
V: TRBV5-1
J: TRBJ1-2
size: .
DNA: TGCGCCAGCAGCTTAAACCCAGGGTTCTATGGCTACACCTTC
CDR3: CASSLNPGFYGYTF

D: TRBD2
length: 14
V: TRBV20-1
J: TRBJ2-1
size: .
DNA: TGCAGTGCTGGTGGACTAGCGGGGGTACAAGAGCAGTTCTTC
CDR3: CSAGGLAGVQEQFF

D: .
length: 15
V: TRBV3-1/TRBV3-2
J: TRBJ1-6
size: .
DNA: TGTGCCAGCAGTGGCGGGGTTTCCTATAATTCACCCCTCCACTTT
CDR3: CASSGGVSYNSPLHF

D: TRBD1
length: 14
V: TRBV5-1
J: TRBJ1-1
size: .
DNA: TGCGCCAGCAGCTTGGAGGACAGGGGGACTGAAGCTTTCTTT
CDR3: CASSLEDRGTEAFF

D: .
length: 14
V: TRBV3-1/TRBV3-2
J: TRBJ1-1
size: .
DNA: TGTGCCAGCAGCCAAGAGGTGACAAGCACTGAAGCTTTCTTT
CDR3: CASSQEVTSTEAFF

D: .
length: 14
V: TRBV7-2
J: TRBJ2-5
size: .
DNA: TGTGCCAGCAGCGACGGGACATACCAAGAGACCCAGTACTTC
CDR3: CASSDGTYQETQYF

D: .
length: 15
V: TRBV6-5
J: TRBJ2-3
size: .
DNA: TGTGCCAGCAGCAACGCAGTAAACCGAGGCGATACGCAGTATTTT
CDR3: CASSNAVNRGDTQYF

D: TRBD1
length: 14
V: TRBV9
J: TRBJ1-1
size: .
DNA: TGTGCCAGCAGCCCCGGGACAGGGAACACTGAAGCTTTCTTT
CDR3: CASSPGTGNTEAFF

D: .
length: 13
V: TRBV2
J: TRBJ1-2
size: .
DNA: TGTGCCAGCAGTGGCAGGGAAAGCTATGGCTACACCTTC
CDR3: CASSGRESYGYTF

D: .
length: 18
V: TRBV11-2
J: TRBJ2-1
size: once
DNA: TGTGCCAGCAGCTTCCCTCCTGGGGAGGCCCGCTCCTACAATGAGCAGTTCTTC
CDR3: CASSFPPGEARSYNEQFF

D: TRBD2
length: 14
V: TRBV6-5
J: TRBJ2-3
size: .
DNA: TGTGCCAGCAGTACTAGCGGGAGCACAGATACGCAGTATTTT
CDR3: CASSTSGSTDTQYF

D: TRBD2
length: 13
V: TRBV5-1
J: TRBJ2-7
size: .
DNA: TGCGCCAGCAGCAAAACCGGGAGGGACGAGCAGTACTTC
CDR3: CASSKTGRDEQYF

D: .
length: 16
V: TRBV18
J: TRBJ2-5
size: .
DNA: TGTGCCAGCTCACGATCCAGGGGCGGACCTGGGGAGACCCAGTACTTC
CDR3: CASSRSRGGPGETQYF

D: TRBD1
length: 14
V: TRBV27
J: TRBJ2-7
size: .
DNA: TGTGCCAGCAAACGGACAGGGATCTCCTACGAGCAGTACTTC
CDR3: CASKRTGISYEQYF

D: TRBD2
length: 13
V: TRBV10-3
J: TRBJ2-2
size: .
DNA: TGTGCCATCAGTGAGACTAGCGGCGGGGAGCTGTTTTTT
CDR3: CAISETSGGELFF

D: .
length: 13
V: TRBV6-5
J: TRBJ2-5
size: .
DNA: TGTGCCAGTACCGTGGGGCTATTGGAGACCCAGTACTTC
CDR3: CASTVGLLETQYF

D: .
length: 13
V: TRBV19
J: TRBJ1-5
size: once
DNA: TGTGCCAGTAGTTTCGGGTTCAATCAGCCCCAGCATTTT
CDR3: CASSFGFNQPQHF

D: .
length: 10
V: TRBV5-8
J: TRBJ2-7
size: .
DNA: TGTGCCAACTCCCCCTACGAGCAGTACTTC
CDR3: CANSPYEQYF

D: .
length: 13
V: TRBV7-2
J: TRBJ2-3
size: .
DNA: TGTGCCAGCAGCTTAGCGCGGACAGATACGCAGTATTTT
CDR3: CASSLARTDTQYF

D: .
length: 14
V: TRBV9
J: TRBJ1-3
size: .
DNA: TGTGCCAGCAGCCCGGGTGGTTCTGGAAACACCATATATTTT
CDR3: CASSPGGSGNTIYF

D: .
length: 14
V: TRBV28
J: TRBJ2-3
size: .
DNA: TGTGCCAGCATAGCGACAGGCGGCACAGATACGCAGTATTTT
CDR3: CASIATGGTDTQYF

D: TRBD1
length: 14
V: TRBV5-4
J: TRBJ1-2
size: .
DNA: TGTGCCAGCAGCCCGGGACAGGGAGGCTACGGCTACACCTTC
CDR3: CASSPGQGGYGYTF

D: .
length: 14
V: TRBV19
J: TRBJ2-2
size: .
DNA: TGTGCCAGTAGTTTTGATACGGGGACCGGGGAGCTGTTTTTT
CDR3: CASSFDTGTGELFF

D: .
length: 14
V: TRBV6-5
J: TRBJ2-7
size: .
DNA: TGTGCCAGCAGTAGGGCCAGGGTCCCCTACGAGCAGTACTTC
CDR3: CASSRARVPYEQYF

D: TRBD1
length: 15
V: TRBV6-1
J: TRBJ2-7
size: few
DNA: TGTGCCAGCAGTGAATTTACAGGGGGAACCTACGAGCAGTACTTC
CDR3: CASSEFTGGTYEQYF

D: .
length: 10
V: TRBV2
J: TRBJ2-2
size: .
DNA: TGTGCCACGGGGACCGGGGAGCTGTTTTTT
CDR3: CATGTGELFF

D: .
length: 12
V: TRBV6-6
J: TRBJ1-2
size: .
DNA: TGTGCCAGCAGTGACGGGTCCTATGGCTACACCTTC
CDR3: CASSDGSYGYTF

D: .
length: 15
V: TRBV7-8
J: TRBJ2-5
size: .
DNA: TGTGCCAGCAGCTTTCGAAGACTAGGGAGGGAGACCCAGTACTTC
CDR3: CASSFRRLGRETQYF

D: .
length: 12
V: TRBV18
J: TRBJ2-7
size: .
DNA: TGTGCCAGCTCATCCGGGGCCTACGAGCAGTACTTC
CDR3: CASSSGAYEQYF

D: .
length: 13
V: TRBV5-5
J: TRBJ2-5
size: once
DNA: TGTGCCAGCAGCTTTGGAGGGCTCGAGACCCAGTACTTC
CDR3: CASSFGGLETQYF